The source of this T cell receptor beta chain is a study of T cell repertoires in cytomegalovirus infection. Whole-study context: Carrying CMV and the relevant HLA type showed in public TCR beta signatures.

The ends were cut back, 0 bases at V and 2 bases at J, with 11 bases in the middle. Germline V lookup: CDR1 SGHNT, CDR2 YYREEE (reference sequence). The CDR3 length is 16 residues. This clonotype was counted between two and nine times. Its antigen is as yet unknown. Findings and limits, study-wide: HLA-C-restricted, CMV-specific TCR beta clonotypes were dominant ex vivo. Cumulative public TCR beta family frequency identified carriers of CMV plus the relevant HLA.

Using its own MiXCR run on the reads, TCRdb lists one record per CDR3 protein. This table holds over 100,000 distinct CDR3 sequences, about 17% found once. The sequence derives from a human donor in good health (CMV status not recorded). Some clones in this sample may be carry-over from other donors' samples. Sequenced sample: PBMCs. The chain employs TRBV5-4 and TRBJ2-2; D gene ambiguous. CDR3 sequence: CASSLGAGANTGELFF. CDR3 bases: TGTGCCAGCAGCTTGGGGGCAGGCGCTAACACCGGGGAGCTGTTTTTT.